One and the same sample provided the 19 T cell receptor beta chains below, sequenced in a study of blood T cell repertoires in COVID-19. The assay was immunoSEQ multiplex PCR, and TCRdb's table has in-frame clones only and misses some. Counted here are approximately 49,000 clones, roughly 84% occurring once; the ten biggest clones make up around 1.6%. The sequenced sample was peripheral blood. These receptors all come from a man in his forties or fifties with acute or convalescent COVID-19.

This sequence joins TRBV5-1 and TRBJ1-3; D possibly corresponds to TRBD1 (5 bases). V was shortened by 4 bases and J by 2 bases, with 16 bases between the two germline ends. From germline, CDR1 is SGHRS and CDR2 YFSETQ. CDR3 length: 16 residues. The CDR3 DNA follows: TGCGCCAGCAGCCCGGTGGGGGGGGAACCTGGAAACACCATATATTTT. Amino acid sequence: CASSPVGGEPGNTIYF.

As DNA, the CDR3 is TGTGCCAGCTCACCGATGCTTCCGGGGAAGAGAACAGATACGCAGTATTTT. Protein product: CASSPMLPGKRTDTQYF. This rearrangement joins TRBV18 to TRBJ2-3; D might be TRBD2 (5 bases). This CDR3 is built from 17 residues. V was cut by 3 bases and J by 3 bases, with 19 bases left in between. Germline loops: CDR1 KGHSH, CDR2 LQKENI.

This clone was seen a handful of times. The CDR3 spells CATSEGGLAVNEQFF. The CDR3 coding sequence is TGTGCCACCAGCGAGGGGGGACTAGCGGTCAATGAGCAGTTCTTC. The J gene is TRBJ2-1, the V gene TRBV15; 11 nucleotides agree with TRBD2. This CDR3 spans 15 amino acids. Unmatched junction bases numbered 6, after V lost 5 bases and J lost 6 bases. Germline CDR1 is LNHNV and CDR2 is YYDKDF (reference sequence).

The rearrangement links TRBV19 to TRBJ2-1; 9 nucleotides align to TRBD1. J gave up 5 bases and V 5 bases, and 7 bases lay outside the gene matches. Germline V CDR1 and CDR2: LNHDA, SQIVND (reference sequence). The CDR3 is 15 amino acids. The CDR3 here is CASSVGTGYNNEQFF. CDR3 nucleotide sequence: TGTGCCAGTAGTGTCGGGACAGGGTATAACAATGAGCAGTTCTTC.

The V gene is TRBV11-2, the J gene TRBJ1-2, with a weak D call TRBD1 (5 bases). CDR1 is SGHAT and CDR2 is FQNNGV in the germline V gene. V gave up 1 base and J gave up 6 bases, with 12 bases separating them. This CDR3 spans 14 amino acids. The chain's CDR3 is CASSLVRGGNGYTF. The CDR3 nucleotides read TGTGCCAGCAGCTTAGTAAGGGGAGGGAATGGCTACACCTTC.

This chain joins TRBV7-2 and TRBJ1-6; D gene ambiguous. Germline V lookup: CDR1 SGHTA, CDR2 FQGNSA. The CDR3 extends over 11 amino acids. Between the trimmed V and J ends, which lost 4 bases and 14 bases, there was a span of 9 bases. This CDR3 is CASSYTGTLHF. DNA for the CDR3: TGTGCCAGCAGCTACACGGGAACCCTCCACTTT.

V and J are TRBV5-4 and TRBJ2-1; the match to TRBD1 covers 7 bases. V lost 3 bases, J lost 7 bases, and 10 bases stayed unmatched. The germline V gene encodes CDR1 SGHNT and CDR2 YYREEE (reference sequence). The CDR3 runs 15 residues. The CDR3, as DNA: TGTGCCAGCAGCTCTGGGACAGAGAGAAGGAATGAGCAGTTCTTC. This translates into CASSSGTERRNEQFF.

The chain recombines TRBV18 with TRBJ2-6; D is unclear. Germline loops: CDR1 KGHSH, CDR2 LQKENI. The germline V and J ends were trimmed by 4 bases and 2 bases, with 9 bases remaining between them. The CDR3 has 15 amino acids. The CDR3 here is CASSLQVAGANVLTF. The CDR3, as DNA: TGTGCCAGCTCACTCCAGGTTGCTGGGGCCAACGTCCTGACTTTC.

The chain couples TRBV5-1 to TRBJ2-7; perhaps TRBD1 as D (6 bases). V gave up 1 base and J gave up 0 bases, with 14 bases separating them. Germline values: CDR1 SGHRS, CDR2 YFSETQ. The CDR3 spans 16 residues. CDR3 loop: CASSLLLGTTSYEQYF. The DNA of the CDR3 is TGCGCCAGCAGCTTGCTCCTCGGGACAACCTCCTACGAGCAGTACTTC.

J is TRBJ2-7 and V is TRBV7-9, with a possible D match to TRBD1 (6 bases). V was trimmed by 6 bases and J by 2 bases, leaving 14 bases between them. The germline CDR1 and CDR2 sequences are SEHNR and FQNEAQ (reference sequence). CDR3 size: 14 residues. The CDR3 coding sequence is TGTGCCAGCAGGCCAGGGGTACTTCCCTACGAGCAGTACTTC. Amino acid sequence: CASRPGVLPYEQYF. The variable domain in full, completed from reference TRBV7-9 and TRBJ2-7, reads DTGVSQNPRHKITKRGQNVTFRCDPISEHNRLYWYRQTLGQGPEFLTYFQNEAQLEKSRLLSDRFSAERPKGSFSTLEIQRTEQGDSAMYLCASRPGVLPYEQYFGPGTRLTVT.

The chain uses TRBV15 and TRBJ2-7, with D tentatively TRBD2 (6 bases). This CDR3 is 14 amino acids long. CDR1 is LNHNV and CDR2 is YYDKDF in the germline V gene (reference sequence). Trimming took 3 bases from V and 2 from J, leaving 11 bases between them. In DNA form, the CDR3 reads TGTGCCACCAGCAGCGGACGGGGGACCTACGAGCAGTACTTC. Protein: CATSSGRGTYEQYF.

This rearrangement joins TRBV7-9 to TRBJ2-3, with D possibly matching TRBD1 (6 bases). The CDR3 extends over 12 amino acids. Between the trimmed V and J ends, which lost 8 bases and 7 bases, there was a span of 13 bases. Germline assignment: CDR1 SEHNR and CDR2 FQNEAQ (reference sequence). The CDR3 DNA reads TGTGCCAGCCAAACAGGGCGGAATACGCAGTATTTT. Its protein product is CASQTGRNTQYF.

The chain has TRBV27 and TRBJ1-2; 10 bases map to TRBD1. V was pared by 4 bases and J by 3 bases, with 8 bases of the junction left unmatched. This CDR3 is built from 16 residues. CDR1 is MNHEY, CDR2 SMNVEV, per germline (reference sequence). The CDR3 reads CASSSWTGGFHYGYTF. The CDR3 DNA follows: TGTGCCAGCAGTTCGTGGACAGGGGGATTTCACTATGGCTACACCTTC.

The chain has TRBV19 and TRBJ1-1; D call uncertain. Germline-derived CDR1 and CDR2 are LNHDA and SQIVND (reference sequence). Trimming pared 6 bases from V and 3 bases from J, leaving 14 bases between. The CDR3 is 14 amino acids. CDR3 amino acids: CASSPYSGDTEAFF. For the CDR3, the DNA is TGTGCCAGTAGCCCCTATAGTGGAGACACTGAAGCTTTCTTT.

The chain carries TRBV12-5 and TRBJ1-4, with D perhaps TRBD1 (5 bases). The germline CDR1 and CDR2 sequences are LGHNT and FRNRAP. This CDR3 is 17 amino acids long. The germline V and J ends were trimmed by 0 bases and 7 bases, with 18 bases remaining between them. In DNA form, the CDR3 reads TGTGCTAGTGGTTTGGTAGCCAGGGTAGAGTTCCCTGAAAAACTGTTTTTT. It yields the protein CASGLVARVEFPEKLFF.

The gene calls are TRBV4-3 and TRBJ2-5; no definite D call. Germline values: CDR1 LGHNA, CDR2 YSLEER. Trimming removed 0 bases from V and 7 bases from J, with 18 bases in between. The CDR3 is made up of 16 amino acids. Here the CDR3 DNA reads TGCGCCAGCAGCCAAGAAAGTGTGGGCAACTTGGGGACCCAGTACTTC. The encoded protein is CASSQESVGNLGTQYF.

The chain joins TRBV11-2 to TRBJ2-5, with D unresolved. V lost 4 bases to trimming and J lost 8 bases, with 8 bases between them. This CDR3 comprises 11 residues. The germline V gene has CDR1 SGHAT and CDR2 FQNNGV. The CDR3 DNA is TGTGCCAGCAGCTCCGGGTACACCCAGTACTTC. This sequence encodes CASSSGYTQYF.

This chain links TRBV11-3 with TRBJ2-3; TRBD2 is a possible D gene (5 bases). CDR3 length: 16 amino acids. V was pared by 5 bases and J by 0 bases, with 15 bases between. The germline gives CDR1 SGHNT, CDR2 YENEEA. The CDR3 sequence is CASSLGARTSTDTQYF. CDR3 DNA: TGTGCCAGCAGCCTGGGCGCCAGGACTAGCACAGATACGCAGTATTTT.

In its sample, this clone was seen once. The V and J genes are TRBV7-2 and TRBJ1-3; D is possibly TRBD1 (6 bases). Germline loops: CDR1 SGHTA, CDR2 FQGNSA. The CDR3 sequence is 13 residues long. With 6 bases removed from V and 4 bases from J, the gap between germline ends came to 10 bases. The CDR3 loop reads CASSPGEGNTIYF. The CDR3, as DNA: TGTGCCAGCAGTCCAGGGGAGGGAAACACCATATATTTT.